This TCR beta chain stems from a study of cytomegalovirus exposure and HLA in healthy donors (dated by TCRdb to 2016 to 2017). Context from the whole study: An earlier analysis of about 530 of the donors reported about 280 Gb of sequence data and 117 million unique TCR beta sequences obtained from about 170 million T cells. Approximately 300 gigabases of sequencing data and 70 million to 100 million unique TCR sequences made up an early release that covered fewer than 650 HLA-typed donors. Of the approximately 400 genotyped donors, roughly 80% were placed in the genetic ancestry cluster associated with self-reported Caucasian donors. The study aimed to test whether signatures of past pathogen exposure could be identified by cataloging public T cell receptors. The T cell repertoires of 666 subjects were profiled by immunosequencing and related to cytomegalovirus serostatus. A separate validation cohort of roughly 120 different subjects was used in addition to the roughly 620-subject first cohort. To predict cytomegalovirus infection status, the study brought together high-throughput TCR immunosequencing, statistical association of individual TCRs with disease status, and machine learning. In a later analysis, previously published TCR beta repertoires from fewer than 750 donors were re-analyzed and high-resolution HLA genotyping was added so that TCR occurrence patterns could be studied. In the later analysis, no new phenotypic data were used to find candidate immune exposures; instead, reliance was placed on TCR beta sequences and their occurrence across donors. In an earlier analysis of roughly 540 of the donors, high-throughput TCR beta sequencing was used to judge whether each TCR beta V gene segment behaved as functional or pseudogenic. Donor age, sex, ethnicity and CMV serostatus were collected together with the repertoire data. Genome-wide SNP genotypes for about 65% of the 666 donors were used in a later genetic analysis, which treated that subset as a discovery cohort. Every repertoire in the discovery cohort had been generated on one and the same sequencing platform. Class I and class II HLA loci were covered by the typing at four-digit resolution. The number of donors typed differed by locus, with about 629-630 for A, B, C, DRB1 and DQB1, around 500 for DQA1, under 610 for DPA1, and around 460 for DPB1. About five DR-DQ haplotypes were treated as single units for association and clustering because of strong linkage in the cohort. Among over 350 genotyped donors of the cohort, an average of about 240,000 unique TCR beta nucleotide sequences were sequenced per donor, around a sixth of them non-productive.

The CDR3 runs 12 amino acids, cysteine and phenylalanine included. Only the CDR3 DNA stays, 36 bases, in frame from base 1. The junction carries 3 bases between V and J, which are trimmed by 0 bases and 4 bases respectively. CDR1 SGHKS and CDR2 YYEKEE are derived from the germline V gene (reference sequence). The cohort consisted of 666 healthy bone marrow donors. Cohort members were all nominally healthy when sampled, although unrecorded immune exposures were likely present. The donor tested CMV seropositive and was one of the 289 seropositive cohort members. Every donor gave a peripheral blood sample, and the peripheral blood mononuclear cells from that sample were used for TCR beta sequencing. The Qiagen DNeasy Blood Extraction Kit was used to extract genomic DNA from the blood cell samples. Receptors were amplified or captured by the immunoSEQ multiplex PCR assay. A mixture of 60 forward primers for TCR Vbeta segments and 13 reverse primers for TCR Jbeta segments was used in the multiplex PCR. The CDR3 region of rearranged TCR beta genes was amplified from genomic DNA by a multiplex PCR assay. On the Illumina HiSeq System, the amplified TCR beta libraries were sequenced as 87-base-pair reads. The published analysis was carried out like this. In a later analysis, some 80 million unique TCR beta chains were counted across the roughly 610 repertoires, and around 10 million of these chains were shared by at least two donors. A nearest-neighbor algorithm error-corrected the raw reads and collapsed the reads into unique sequences, merging closely related sequences to remove PCR and sequencing errors. V, D and J gene segments were assigned by aligning CDR3 sequences to IMGT reference sequences. Each retained sequence needed at least a six-nucleotide match to both a V gene segment and a J gene segment. Rearrangements were classified as productive when the CDR3 lacked stop codons and remained in frame with V and J, and all other rearrangements were classified as non-productive. CDR3 was defined according to IMGT convention as the region running from the second conserved V-encoded cysteine to the conserved J-encoded phenylalanine. The earlier analysis of 587 of the donors excluded any sequence lacking an unambiguous match to a single V gene segment. An earlier analysis of a few hundred of the donors called V segments functional above 56.7% productive rearrangements and segregating when the between-donor standard deviation exceeded 5%. To diagnose cytomegalovirus status from the catalog of TCR beta chain sequences, a statistical classification framework was built. A later analysis assigned V and J genes by comparing TCR nucleotide sequences with IMGT/GENE-DB human TR gene sequences. In a later analysis, CDR3 sequences and most-parsimonious VDJ recombination scenarios were assigned using the TCRdist pipeline. A later analysis defined each TCR beta chain by its CDR3 amino acid sequence plus V-gene family, and excluded reads lacking a unique V-gene family. A later analysis removed over 500 highly shared, low-generation-probability nucleotide sequences to deal with suspected cross-contamination and a sequencing artifact. For each public chain, a later analysis derived a clonal expansion index from normalized ranks of inferred template counts within each repertoire. In a later analysis, generation probabilities were computed with a VDJ recombination model fitted to out-of-frame rearrangements, and the resulting probabilities were checked against IGoR. Hypergeometric tests were used in a later analysis to score TCR-TCR, TCR-HLA and TCR-CMV co-occurrence, with a repertoire-size bias correction applied to the TCR pairs. False discovery rates were estimated in a later analysis by permuting HLA or CMV assignments 20 times. A later analysis grouped co-occurring TCRs with DBSCAN, adding TCRdist sequence similarity when clustering within HLA-allele-positive subsets. Repertoires with fewer than 30,000 or more than 120,000 public chains, plus five repertoires with anomalous nucleotide sharing, were excluded from co-occurrence clustering. TCRdb took over this immuneACCESS table, retaining in-frame rearrangements with V and J assigned. Such tables are incomplete; in checked studies, under half of the missing clones stem from an unresolved V gene, and the remainder is unexplained. Clone size and V and J calls were adopted from that table, with D and trimming inferred from the DNA. In all, the sample holds over 80,000 clones, and approximately 75% of those were seen once. The ten biggest clones cover over 12% of the sample.

The study at large found these results: Presence/absence analyses assumed roughly uniform sequencing depth across donors, an assumption that may not hold. In vitro tests confirmed that a few of the cytomegalovirus-associated TCR beta chains recognize cytomegalovirus antigens. The authors suggested that the approach could potentially be extended to other disease states and immunological phenotypes. In a later analysis, around 17,000 TCR beta sequences were associated with specific HLA alleles at a false discovery rate of 0.05. According to a later analysis, parvovirus B19, influenza, CMV and Epstein-Barr virus appeared linked to several top co-occurrence clusters. A further reported finding was that TCR beta sequences accurately predicted the HLA-A and HLA-B alleles for most subjects in the first cohort. Only TCR beta chains were sequenced in this cohort, and the absence of alpha or paired-chain data limited detectable features. The classifier was reported to diagnose cytomegalovirus status with high specificity and sensitivity in both the original cohort and the validation cohort. According to a later analysis, most CMV-associated TCR beta chains appeared to be HLA-restricted, and the HLA associations seemed to be driven largely by CMV exposure. A group of highly shared sequence variants was considered likely to be a technical artifact of the sequencing pipeline. A later genetic analysis reported fewer N-insertions in productive TCRs among donors in an Asian-associated ancestry cluster than the roughly 700-donor mean. For the cohort, immune exposure information was limited to CMV serostatus. According to a later analysis, TCR association rates differed among HLA loci, with DRB1 alleles showing the most associated TCRs and HLA-C alleles showing the fewest. Broadly in line with IMGT annotations, most TCR beta V segments showed up in productive rearrangements about 90% or about 30% of the time in an earlier analysis of roughly 590 of the donors. Because the 87-base-pair reads could not distinguish some IMGT-functional V segments, including TRBV6-2 and TRBV6-3, those segments were excluded. Assigning TCR associations to individual alleles was difficult when HLA alleles, especially DR and DQ, strongly co-occurred. A later analysis found that HLA-associated TCR beta chains were more clonally expanded and had lower generation probabilities than equally common non-associated chains. V-gene and J-gene trimming of TCR beta chains was associated with a missense DCLRE1C variant in a later genetic analysis, and the association was replicated in an independent cohort. Because counts were too low, roughly 18 rarely observed V segments, including chromosome 9 orphons, were left out of the earlier analysis of about 500 of the donors. Linkage disequilibrium might explain the correlated functional status among segregating V segments, but an unknown experimental factor could not be ruled out. The study gave a list of over 150 TCR beta chains associated with cytomegalovirus. Across donors, most TCR sequences were observed very rarely, whereas some public TCRs were present in many individuals. Because HLA typing was unavailable for some donors at each locus, only the typed subset was used in association tests.

Details on this clone: Its antigen target is currently unknown. Per-nucleotide qualities are absent, and no much larger clonotype sits a single base away.

The sample taken for sequencing was PBMCs. The TCR was taken from a woman in her 70s in good health and CMV-seropositive. The chain employs TRBV5-5 and TRBJ2-3; there is no confident call for the D gene. The nucleotides read TGTGCCAGCAGCTTGGCTGCAGATACGCAGTATTTT. It specifies CASSLAADTQYF.